The present entry profiles one TCR beta chain with its context. Assay: immunoSEQ multiplex PCR; the TCRdb copy retains only in-frame clones and omits some. The profile shows about 100,000 clones, approximately 86% of them singletons. Germline V CDR1 and CDR2: SGDLS, YYNGEE. After removal of 4 bases from V and 4 bases from J, the junction contained 4 bases not matched to a gene. This CDR3 contains 15 residues. This sample is part of a study of blood T cell repertoires in COVID-19. Background on the study: COVID-19 samples, acute and convalescent, were from the United States, Italy and Spain. Sources were T cells, B-cell-depleted T cells, or PBMCs; the material itself was cDNA or gDNA.

Sequenced sample: peripheral blood. The sequence was collected from a man aged 45-60 years with active or convalescent COVID-19. The V call is TRBV9, the J call TRBJ2-2, with 10 bases lining up with TRBD2. The CDR3 sequence is CASSRAGGVTGELFF. CDR3 coding DNA: TGTGCCAGCAGCCGAGCGGGAGGGGTCACCGGGGAGCTGTTTTTT. The full variable domain, with the rest looked up from reference TRBV9 and TRBJ2-2, is DSGVTQTPKHLITATGQRVTLRCSPRSGDLSVYWYQQSLDQGLQFLIQYYNGEERAKGNILERFSAQQFPDLHSELNLSSLELGDSALYFCASSRAGGVTGELFFGEGSRLTVL.